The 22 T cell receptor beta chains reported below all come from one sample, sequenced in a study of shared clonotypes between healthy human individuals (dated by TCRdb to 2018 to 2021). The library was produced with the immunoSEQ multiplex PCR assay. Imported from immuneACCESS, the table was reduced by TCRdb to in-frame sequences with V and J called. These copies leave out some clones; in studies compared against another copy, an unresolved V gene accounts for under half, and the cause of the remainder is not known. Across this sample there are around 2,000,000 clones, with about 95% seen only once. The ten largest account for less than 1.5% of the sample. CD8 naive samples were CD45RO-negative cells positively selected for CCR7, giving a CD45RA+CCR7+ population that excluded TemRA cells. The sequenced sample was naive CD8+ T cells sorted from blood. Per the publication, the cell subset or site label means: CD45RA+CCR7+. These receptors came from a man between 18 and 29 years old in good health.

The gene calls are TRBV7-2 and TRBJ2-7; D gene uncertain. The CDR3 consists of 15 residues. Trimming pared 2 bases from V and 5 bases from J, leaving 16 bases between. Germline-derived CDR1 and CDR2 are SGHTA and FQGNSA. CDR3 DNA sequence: TGTGCCAGCAGCTTAAGGCAAGGTGTCAAGAACGAGCAGTACTTC. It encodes CASSLRQGVKNEQYF. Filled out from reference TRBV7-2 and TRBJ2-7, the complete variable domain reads GAGVSQSPSNKVTEKGKDVELRCDPISGHTALYWYRQSLGQGLEFLIYFQGNSAPDKSGLPSDRFSAERTGGSVSTLTIQRTQQEDSAVYLCASSLRQGVKNEQYFGPGTRLTVT.

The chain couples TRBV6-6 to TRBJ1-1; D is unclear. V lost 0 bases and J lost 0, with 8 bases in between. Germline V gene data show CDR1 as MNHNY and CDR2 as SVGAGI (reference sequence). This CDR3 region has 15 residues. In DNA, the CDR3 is TGTGCCAGCAGTTACTCGTCAGGACTGAACACTGAAGCTTTCTTT. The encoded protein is CASSYSSGLNTEAFF.

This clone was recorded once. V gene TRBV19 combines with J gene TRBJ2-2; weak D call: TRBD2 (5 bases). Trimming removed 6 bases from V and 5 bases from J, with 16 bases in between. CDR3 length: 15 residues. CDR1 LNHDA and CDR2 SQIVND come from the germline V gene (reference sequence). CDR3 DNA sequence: TGTGCCAGTAGCTCCATTCTCTCGGGGACCGGGGAGCTGTTTTTT. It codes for CASSSILSGTGELFF. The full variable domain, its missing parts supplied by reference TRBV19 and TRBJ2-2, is DGGITQSPKYLFRKEGQNVTLSCEQNLNHDAMYWYRQDPGQGLRLIYYSQIVNDFQKGDIAEGYSVSREKKESFPLTVTSAQKNPTAFYLCASSSILSGTGELFFGEGSRLTVL.

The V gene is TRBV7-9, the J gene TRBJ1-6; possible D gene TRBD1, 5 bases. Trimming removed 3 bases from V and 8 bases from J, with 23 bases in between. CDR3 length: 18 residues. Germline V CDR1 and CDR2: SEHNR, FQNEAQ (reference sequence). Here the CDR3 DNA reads TGTGCCAGCAGCTTGAAGCAAAGGGGTAGCCCAAGGGATTCACCCCTCCACTTT. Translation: CASSLKQRGSPRDSPLHF.

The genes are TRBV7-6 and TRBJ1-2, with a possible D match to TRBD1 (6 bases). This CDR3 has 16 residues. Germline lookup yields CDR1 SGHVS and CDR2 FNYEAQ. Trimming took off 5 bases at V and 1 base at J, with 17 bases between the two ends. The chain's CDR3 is CASSPVSSRGNYGYTF. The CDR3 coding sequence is TGTGCCAGCAGCCCAGTTTCGAGCAGGGGTAACTATGGCTACACCTTC.

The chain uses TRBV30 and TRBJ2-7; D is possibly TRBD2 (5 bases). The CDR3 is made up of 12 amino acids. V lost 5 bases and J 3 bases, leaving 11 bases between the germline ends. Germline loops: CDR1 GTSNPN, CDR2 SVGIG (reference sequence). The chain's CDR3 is CAWGPGLYEQYF. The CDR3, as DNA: TGTGCCTGGGGCCCAGGACTCTACGAGCAGTACTTC.

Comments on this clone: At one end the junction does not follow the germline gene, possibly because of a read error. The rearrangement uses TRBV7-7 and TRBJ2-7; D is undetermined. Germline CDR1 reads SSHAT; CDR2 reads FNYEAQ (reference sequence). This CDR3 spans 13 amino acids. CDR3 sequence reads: CASSYSPVHEQYF. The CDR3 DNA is TGTGCTAGCAGCTACAGTCCGGTCCACGAGCAGTACTTC.

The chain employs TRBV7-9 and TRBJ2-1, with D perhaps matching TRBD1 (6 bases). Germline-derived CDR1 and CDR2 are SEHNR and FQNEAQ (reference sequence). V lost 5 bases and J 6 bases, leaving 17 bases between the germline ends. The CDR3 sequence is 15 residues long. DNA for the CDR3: TGTGCCAGCAGCGCGGCCGGGACACCAGTCAATGAGCAGTTCTTC. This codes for CASSAAGTPVNEQFF. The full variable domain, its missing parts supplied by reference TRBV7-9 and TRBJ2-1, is DTGVSQNPRHKITKRGQNVTFRCDPISEHNRLYWYRQTLGQGPEFLTYFQNEAQLEKSRLLSDRFSAERPKGSFSTLEIQRTEQGDSAMYLCASSAAGTPVNEQFFGPGTRLTVL.

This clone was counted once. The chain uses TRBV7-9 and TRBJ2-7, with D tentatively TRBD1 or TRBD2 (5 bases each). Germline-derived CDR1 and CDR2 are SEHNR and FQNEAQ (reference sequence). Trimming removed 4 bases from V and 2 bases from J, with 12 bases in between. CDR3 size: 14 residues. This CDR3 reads CASSWPGQAYEQYF. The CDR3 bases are TGTGCCAGCAGCTGGCCGGGGCAAGCCTACGAGCAGTACTTC.

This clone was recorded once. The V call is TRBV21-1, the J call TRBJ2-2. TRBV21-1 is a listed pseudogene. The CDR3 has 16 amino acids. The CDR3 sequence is CASSNSRVRDTGELFF. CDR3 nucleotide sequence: TGTGCCAGCAGCAACTCCAGGGTGAGGGACACCGGGGAGCTGTTTTTT.

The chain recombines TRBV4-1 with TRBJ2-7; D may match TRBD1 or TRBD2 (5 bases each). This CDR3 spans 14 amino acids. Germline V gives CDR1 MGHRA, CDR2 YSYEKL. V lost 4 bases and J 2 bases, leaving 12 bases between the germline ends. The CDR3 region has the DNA TGCGCCAGCAGCCCCCGCAGGGAGACCTACGAGCAGTACTTC. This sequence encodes CASSPRRETYEQYF.

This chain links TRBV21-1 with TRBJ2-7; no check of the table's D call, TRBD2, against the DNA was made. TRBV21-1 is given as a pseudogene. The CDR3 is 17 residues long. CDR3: CASSNTSGGTFPYEQYF. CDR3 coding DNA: TGTGCCAGCAGCAATACTAGCGGGGGCACCTTCCCCTACGAGCAGTACTTC.

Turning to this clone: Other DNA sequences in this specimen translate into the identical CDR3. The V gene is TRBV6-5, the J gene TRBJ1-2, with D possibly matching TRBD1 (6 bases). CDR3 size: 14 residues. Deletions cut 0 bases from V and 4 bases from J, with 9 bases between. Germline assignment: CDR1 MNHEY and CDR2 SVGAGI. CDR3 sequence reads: CASSYSAGAYGYTF. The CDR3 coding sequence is TGTGCCAGCAGTTACTCCGCAGGGGCCTATGGCTACACCTTC.

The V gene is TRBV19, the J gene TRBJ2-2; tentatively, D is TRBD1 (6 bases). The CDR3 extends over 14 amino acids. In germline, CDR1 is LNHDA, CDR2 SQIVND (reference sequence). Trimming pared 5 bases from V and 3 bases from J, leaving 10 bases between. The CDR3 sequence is CASSWGLDTGELFF. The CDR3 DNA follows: TGTGCCAGTAGTTGGGGGCTGGACACCGGGGAGCTGTTTTTT.

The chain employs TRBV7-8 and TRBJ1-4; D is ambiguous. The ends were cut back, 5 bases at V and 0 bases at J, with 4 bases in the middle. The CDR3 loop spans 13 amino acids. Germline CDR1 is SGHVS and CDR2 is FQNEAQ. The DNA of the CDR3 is TGTGCCAGCAGCCCAGCAACTAATGAAAAACTGTTTTTT. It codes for CASSPATNEKLFF. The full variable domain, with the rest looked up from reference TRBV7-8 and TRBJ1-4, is GAGVSQSPRYKVAKRGQDVALRCDPISGHVSLFWYQQALGQGPEFLTYFQNEAQLDKSGLPSDRFFAERPEGSVSTLKIQRTQQEDSAVYLCASSPATNEKLFFGSGTQLSVL.

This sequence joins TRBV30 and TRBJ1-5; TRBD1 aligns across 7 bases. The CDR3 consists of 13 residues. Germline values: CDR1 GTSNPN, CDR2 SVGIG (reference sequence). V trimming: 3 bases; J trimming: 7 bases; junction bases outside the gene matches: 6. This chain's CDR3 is CAWSPDRDQPQHF. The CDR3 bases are TGTGCCTGGAGCCCCGACAGGGACCAGCCCCAGCATTTT.

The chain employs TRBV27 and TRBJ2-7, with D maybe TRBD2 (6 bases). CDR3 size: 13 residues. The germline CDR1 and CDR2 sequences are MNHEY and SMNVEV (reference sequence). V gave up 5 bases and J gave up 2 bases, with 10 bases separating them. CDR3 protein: CASSPEGPYEQYF. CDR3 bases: TGTGCCAGCAGTCCGGAGGGACCCTACGAGCAGTACTTC.

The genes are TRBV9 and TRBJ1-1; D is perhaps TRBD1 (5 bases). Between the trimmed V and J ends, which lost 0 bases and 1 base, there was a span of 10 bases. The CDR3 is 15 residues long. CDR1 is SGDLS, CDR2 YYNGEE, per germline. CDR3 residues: CASSVASGSNTEAFF. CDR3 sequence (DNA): TGTGCCAGCAGCGTAGCTTCAGGGTCGAACACTGAAGCTTTCTTT.

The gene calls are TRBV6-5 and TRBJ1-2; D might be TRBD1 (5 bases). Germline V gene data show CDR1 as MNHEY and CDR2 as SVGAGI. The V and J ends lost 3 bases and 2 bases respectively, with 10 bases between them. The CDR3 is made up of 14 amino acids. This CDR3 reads CASSYLPGNYGYTF. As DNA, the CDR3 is TGTGCCAGCAGTTATCTTCCAGGGAACTATGGCTACACCTTC.

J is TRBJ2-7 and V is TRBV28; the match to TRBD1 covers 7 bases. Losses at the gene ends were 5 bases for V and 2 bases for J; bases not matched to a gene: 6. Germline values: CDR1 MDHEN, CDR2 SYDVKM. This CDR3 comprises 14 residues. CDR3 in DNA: TGTGCCAGCAGTGCTAACAGGGGTCCCTACGAGCAGTACTTC. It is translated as CASSANRGPYEQYF. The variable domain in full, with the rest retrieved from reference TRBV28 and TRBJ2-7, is DVKVTQSSRYLVKRTGEKVFLECVQDMDHENMFWYRQDPGLGLRLIYFSYDVKMKEKGDIPEGYSVSREKKERFSLILESASTNQTSMYLCASSANRGPYEQYFGPGTRLTVT.

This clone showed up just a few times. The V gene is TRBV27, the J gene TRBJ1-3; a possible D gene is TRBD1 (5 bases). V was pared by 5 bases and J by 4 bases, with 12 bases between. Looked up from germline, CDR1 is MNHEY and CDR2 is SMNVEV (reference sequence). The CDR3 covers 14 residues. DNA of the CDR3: TGTGCCAGCAGTGTGGGGGTAGCAGGAAACACCATATATTTT. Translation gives CASSVGVAGNTIYF.

The CDR3 bases are TGTGCCAGCAGTTTATCGTGGTTCCGCACAGATACGCAGTATTTT. It yields the protein CASSLSWFRTDTQYF. V usage is TRBV27 and J usage is TRBJ2-3, with unresolved D. V dropped 0 bases and J dropped 1 base, with 8 bases sitting between them. From germline, CDR1 is MNHEY and CDR2 SMNVEV (reference sequence). The CDR3 covers 15 residues.